Shown below are 19 T cell receptor beta chains from a single sample sequenced in a study of cytomegalovirus exposure and HLA in healthy donors (TCRdb year 2017). To prepare the library, the immunoSEQ multiplex PCR assay was applied. The multiplex PCR relied on a mix of 60 forward primers for TCR Vbeta segments and 13 reverse primers for TCR Jbeta segments. Held by TCRdb, this immuneACCESS table contains in-frame sequences only and omits some clones. Under half of the omission traces to an unresolved V gene where checked; the cause of the rest is unknown. The sample contains some 150,000 clones, 80% of them found a single time. Of the sample, roughly 2.9% falls within the top ten clones. The sample taken for sequencing was PBMCs. Receptors were obtained from a woman younger than 45 in good health and CMV-seronegative.

The V call is TRBV27, the J call TRBJ2-2; 7 nucleotides line up with TRBD1. The junction had 9 bases not matched to a gene; V was cut back by 8 bases and J by 6 bases. The CDR3 loop spans 14 amino acids. Germline V gives CDR1 MNHEY, CDR2 SMNVEV (reference sequence). The DNA for the CDR3 is TGTGCCAGCGGAAAACAGGGGTGGTCCGGGGAGCTGTTTTTT. Encoded protein: CASGKQGWSGELFF.

The chain uses TRBV6-5 and TRBJ2-2, with 7 bases fitting TRBD2. V gave up 2 bases and J gave up 4 bases; unmatched junction bases: 7. In germline, CDR1 is MNHEY, CDR2 SVGAGI. CDR3 length equals 16 residues. Here the CDR3 reads CASSYPGGMGTGELFF. CDR3 sequence (DNA): TGTGCCAGCAGTTACCCGGGAGGAATGGGCACCGGGGAGCTGTTTTTT.

V usage is TRBV19 and J usage is TRBJ2-7; TRBD1 aligns across 10 bases. The V and J ends lost 4 bases and 5 bases, in that order; junction bases with no gene match: 8. This CDR3 comprises 15 residues. The V gene's germline CDR1 is LNHDA and CDR2 SQIVND (reference sequence). CDR3 sequence: CASSKGTGEDHEQYF. Written as DNA, the CDR3 is TGTGCCAGTAGTAAAGGGACAGGGGAGGATCACGAGCAGTACTTC.

The V call is TRBV6-5, the J call TRBJ2-1; D unclear. CDR3 length: 13 amino acids. The V end lost 3 bases, the J end lost 3 bases, and 6 bases lay between the germline ends. Looked up from germline, CDR1 is MNHEY and CDR2 is SVGAGI. The CDR3 DNA sequence: TGTGCCAGCAGTTATCCAGGCTACAATGAGCAGTTCTTC. The encoded protein is CASSYPGYNEQFF.

This chain joins TRBV7-9 and TRBJ1-1; D perhaps matches TRBD1 (5 bases). Germline V gives CDR1 SEHNR, CDR2 FQNEAQ (reference sequence). The CDR3 sequence is 14 residues long. Between the trimmed V and J ends, which lost 1 base and 7 bases, there was a span of 13 bases. CDR3 nucleotides: TGTGCCAGCAGCTTAGACAACCAGGGTGATGAAGCTTTCTTT. Protein sequence: CASSLDNQGDEAFF.

This chain uses TRBV9 with TRBJ1-6; 7 nucleotides line up with TRBD1. CDR1 is SGDLS, CDR2 YYNGEE, per germline. V lost 6 bases to trimming and J lost 0 bases; unmatched junction nucleotides: 18. This CDR3 has 20 amino acids. The CDR3 DNA reads TGTGCCAGCACCAAGGGAGTGGGCCAGGGGGACCTCTCCTATAATTCACCCCTCCACTTT. This gives the protein CASTKGVGQGDLSYNSPLHF. Using reference TRBV9 and TRBJ1-6 for the parts outside the CDR3, the full variable domain is DSGVTQTPKHLITATGQRVTLRCSPRSGDLSVYWYQQSLDQGLQFLIQYYNGEERAKGNILERFSAQQFPDLHSELNLSSLELGDSALYFCASTKGVGQGDLSYNSPLHFGNGTRLTVT.

This clone has a single count. V gene TRBV15 combines with J gene TRBJ1-3, with TRBD1 matching over 7 bases. V shed 3 bases, J shed 0 bases, and the junction held 8 bases outside the gene matches. Germline values: CDR1 LNHNV, CDR2 YYDKDF (reference sequence). This CDR3 contains 17 residues. For the CDR3, the DNA is TGTGCCACCAGCAGTGACGACAGGGCTTTCTCTGGAAACACCATATATTTT. Amino acids: CATSSDDRAFSGNTIYF.

The chain uses TRBV12-5 and TRBJ2-7, with a possible D match to TRBD1 (5 bases). The CDR3 is 12 residues long. Trimming pared 3 bases from V and 3 bases from J, leaving 6 bases between. Germline V gene lookup returns CDR1 LGHNT and CDR2 FRNRAP. CDR3 region: CASGLQVYEQYF. CDR3 nucleotide sequence: TGTGCTAGTGGTTTACAGGTCTACGAGCAGTACTTC.

This clone occurred once. The chain combines TRBV5-1 with TRBJ2-7; 12 nucleotides line up with TRBD1. Germline lookup yields CDR1 SGHRS and CDR2 YFSETQ. J gave up 4 bases and V 0 bases, and 8 bases lay outside the gene matches. The CDR3 extends over 17 amino acids. CDR3 loop: CASSLGPGTGGRYEQYF. CDR3 DNA sequence: TGCGCCAGCAGCTTGGGTCCCGGGACAGGGGGCAGGTACGAGCAGTACTTC.

The CDR3 sequence is CSAVGAGVYEQYF. The CDR3 nucleotides are TGCAGCGCCGTCGGGGCAGGGGTCTACGAGCAGTACTTC. The chain uses TRBV29-1 and TRBJ2-7, with D possibly being TRBD1 (6 bases). Germline V lookup: CDR1 SQVTM, CDR2 ANQGSEA. Between the trimmed V and J ends, which lost 7 bases and 3 bases, there was a span of 16 bases. The CDR3 consists of 13 residues.

The chain combines TRBV28 with TRBJ2-1; no firm D call. CDR1 and CDR2 (germline): MDHEN, SYDVKM. This CDR3 has 10 residues. Trimming removed 6 bases at V and 7 bases at J, with 4 bases between. The CDR3 bases are TGTGCCAGCAGCCAGAATGAGCAGTTCTTC. Encoded protein: CASSQNEQFF.

V usage is TRBV6-1 and J usage is TRBJ2-1; D possibly corresponds to TRBD1 (6 bases). The CDR3 runs to 15 residues. V lost 2 bases and J lost 6, with 14 bases in between. The germline V gene encodes CDR1 MNHNS and CDR2 SASEGT. CDR3 nucleotide sequence: TGTGCCAGCAGTGAACCTGGATACAGGGTCAATGAGCAGTTCTTC. Its protein is CASSEPGYRVNEQFF.

The chain has TRBV7-2 and TRBJ2-1; 7 bases are a match to TRBD1. Germline V gene sequence: CDR1 SGHTA, CDR2 FQGNSA. This CDR3 is 13 amino acids long. The ends lost 3 bases at V and 10 bases at J; junction bases unmatched: 6. CDR3 nucleotide sequence: TGTGCCAGCAGCTTTTACAGGGGCAGGGAGCAGTTCTTC. Protein: CASSFYRGREQFF.

A remark on this clone: Other DNA sequences in the same sample also yield this CDR3. CDR3 nucleotides: TGTGCCAGCAGTTACTCGCAGGCCCCCTATGGCTACACCTTC. Translated, it gives CASSYSQAPYGYTF. The chain recombines TRBV6-5 with TRBJ1-2; no definite D call. Germline values: CDR1 MNHEY, CDR2 SVGAGI. V lost 0 bases, J lost 4 bases, and 9 bases lay in between. This CDR3 region has 14 residues.

This clone was found a few times. The V gene is TRBV6-5, the J gene TRBJ2-5; 8 nucleotides match TRBD2. Germline assignment: CDR1 MNHEY and CDR2 SVGAGI. V was clipped by 2 bases and J by 3 bases; unmatched bases: 2. The CDR3 contains 14 residues. CDR3 nucleotide sequence: TGTGCCAGCAGTTACAGCGGGGGCAAAGAGACCCAGTACTTC. Translating gives CASSYSGGKETQYF.

The chain is built from TRBV4-3 and TRBJ2-1, with a tentative D call TRBD2 (6 bases). Trimming pared 3 bases from V and 7 bases from J, leaving 19 bases between. Germline V gives CDR1 LGHNA, CDR2 YSLEER. The length of the CDR3 is 16 residues. The CDR3 protein is CASSQGGTGLRNEQFF. CDR3 coding DNA: TGCGCCAGCAGCCAGGGTGGGACTGGACTGAGGAATGAGCAGTTCTTC.

The J gene is TRBJ1-6, the V gene TRBV5-1; 7 bases are shared with TRBD1. Germline V gene sequence: CDR1 SGHRS, CDR2 YFSETQ. J was trimmed by 10 bases and V by 0 bases; bases with no gene match: 4. The CDR3 has 14 amino acids. Here the CDR3 DNA reads TGCGCCAGCAGCTTGGTTACAGGGGAATCACCCCTCCACTTT. Translating gives CASSLVTGESPLHF.

The CDR3: CASSFPPAYEQYF. CDR3 DNA: TGTGCCAGCAGTTTCCCCCCCGCCTACGAGCAGTACTTC. V gene TRBV6-1 combines with J gene TRBJ2-7; D not resolved. This CDR3 region has 13 residues. Trimming shortened V by 5 bases and J by 2 bases, and 10 bases separated the two germline ends. Per germline, CDR1 MNHNS and CDR2 SASEGT.

This sequence joins TRBV25-1 and TRBJ2-1; D might be TRBD1 (6 bases). Trimming stripped 4 bases from V and 11 bases from J, with 9 bases between. The CDR3 has 11 residues. Germline values: CDR1 MGHDK, CDR2 SYGVNS. The DNA of the CDR3 is TGTGCCAGCAGTGTGGGGGCTAAGCAGTTCTTC. Translated: CASSVGAKQFF.